These 7 T cell receptor beta chains came from one sample sequenced in a study of blood T cell repertoires in COVID-19. Only in-frame clones appear in the TCRdb table, and some are missing; sequencing was by immunoSEQ multiplex PCR. The sample shows approximately 350,000 clones, 87% of them seen only once. The sample comprised PBMCs or T cells enriched from blood (not recorded which). The receptor set was obtained from a young woman who had recovered from COVID-19.

This clone showed up just once. Different DNA sequences within this sample yield the same CDR3. The chain recombines TRBV7-3 with TRBJ1-6; D may be TRBD1 (6 bases). The CDR3 contains 13 residues. CDR1 and CDR2 (germline): SGHTA, FQGTGA. Trimming took off 5 bases at V and 7 bases at J, with 9 bases between the two ends. The CDR3 here is CASSPDRNSPLHF. The CDR3 DNA reads as TGTGCCAGCAGCCCTGACAGGAATTCACCCCTCCACTTT. The entire variable domain, with the rest obtained from reference TRBV7-3 and TRBJ1-6, is as follows: GAGVSQTPSNKVTEKGKYVELRCDPISGHTALYWYRQSLGQGPEFLIYFQGTGAADDSGLPNDRFFAVRPEGSVSTLKIQRTERGDSAVYLCASSPDRNSPLHFGNGTRLTVT.

This chain uses TRBV28 with TRBJ1-5, with D unclear. CDR1 and CDR2 (germline): MDHEN, SYDVKM. The V gene lost 8 bases and the J gene lost 7 bases, with 12 bases spanning the gap. The length of the CDR3 is 12 residues. The CDR3 DNA follows: TGTGCCAGCGGCGAGGGCGACCAGCCCCAGCATTTT. It translates to CASGEGDQPQHF.

This clone was observed a handful of times. The rearrangement uses TRBV7-8 and TRBJ2-7, with D hard to call. The V and J ends lost 2 bases and 2 bases respectively, with 10 bases between them. Per the germline V gene, CDR1 is SGHVS and CDR2 is FQNEAQ. The CDR3 has 14 residues. As DNA, the CDR3 is TGTGCCAGCAGCTTATATCTAGAACCCTACGAGCAGTACTTC. Protein sequence: CASSLYLEPYEQYF.

The chain employs TRBV7-9 and TRBJ2-1; weak D call: TRBD2 (5 bases). This CDR3 is built from 16 residues. Germline CDR1 and CDR2: SEHNR and FQNEAQ (reference sequence). Trimming left V 5 bases short and J 3 bases short, with 17 bases between. The CDR3: CASSPLPASYYNEQFF. The CDR3 DNA reads TGTGCCAGCAGCCCGCTCCCCGCTAGCTACTACAATGAGCAGTTCTTC.

This sequence joins TRBV2 and TRBJ2-1; TRBD1 might be the D (6 bases). The CDR3 is 16 amino acids. Germline V gene sequence: CDR1 SNHLY, CDR2 FYNNEI. V lost 10 bases and J 3 bases, leaving 22 bases between the germline ends. The CDR3 DNA reads as TGTGCCAACGACCGAGGGGGAGATAAGTTCTACAATGAGCAGTTCTTC. The encoded protein is CANDRGGDKFYNEQFF.

V gene TRBV6-5 combines with J gene TRBJ1-5; TRBD1 aligns across 8 bases. This CDR3 region has 15 residues. Germline loops: CDR1 MNHEY, CDR2 SVGAGI. V gave up 6 bases and J gave up 0 bases; unmatched junction bases: 4. The CDR3 loop reads CASRGDRHSNQPQHF. CDR3 coding DNA: TGTGCCAGCAGGGGGGACAGGCATAGCAATCAGCCCCAGCATTTT.

This clone was seen just once. The gene calls are TRBV18 and TRBJ1-4; 7 bases agree with TRBD1. After removal of 4 bases from V and 4 bases from J, the junction contained 3 bases not matched to a gene. The CDR3 has 14 residues. Germline-derived CDR1 and CDR2 are KGHSH and LQKENI. CDR3 residues: CASSRDSYNEKLFF. DNA for the CDR3: TGTGCCAGCTCACGGGACAGTTATAATGAAAAACTGTTTTTT.